Below, 25 T cell receptor beta chains from the same sample are listed, as sequenced in a study of identifying expanded T cells in peripheral blood. Clones were sequenced by immunoSEQ multiplex PCR, and TCRdb holds only the in-frame ones, with some missing. Of some 90,000 clones detected, approximately 86% appear once; the ten largest clones hold 4.5% to 7%. Sequencing input: blood. These receptors were obtained from a person between 18 and 75 years old in good health.

The V gene is TRBV19, the J gene TRBJ2-7; the D is unclear. This CDR3 region has 15 residues. In germline, CDR1 is LNHDA, CDR2 SQIVND (reference sequence). The ends were cut back, 5 bases at V and 4 bases at J, with 18 bases in the middle. CDR3 protein: CASSFIGSGEYEQYF. In DNA form, the CDR3 reads TGTGCCAGTAGTTTTATAGGGTCAGGCGAATACGAGCAGTACTTC. Together with reference TRBV19 and TRBJ2-7, the CDR3 gives the full variable domain: DGGITQSPKYLFRKEGQNVTLSCEQNLNHDAMYWYRQDPGQGLRLIYYSQIVNDFQKGDIAEGYSVSREKKESFPLTVTSAQKNPTAFYLCASSFIGSGEYEQYFGPGTRLTVT.

The chain joins TRBV18 to TRBJ1-2; unclear D gene. Germline V lookup: CDR1 KGHSH, CDR2 LQKENI. The V end lost 3 bases, the J end lost 2 bases, and 10 bases lay between the germline ends. The CDR3 loop spans 14 amino acids. CDR3 residues: CASSPNTANYGYTF. In DNA, the CDR3 is TGTGCCAGCTCACCGAACACGGCCAACTATGGCTACACCTTC. Combining the CDR3 with reference TRBV18 and TRBJ1-2 gives the whole variable domain NAGVMQNPRHLVRRRGQEARLRCSPMKGHSHVYWYRQLPEEGLKFMVYLQKENIIDESGMPKERFSAEFPKEGPSILRIQQVVRGDSAAYFCASSPNTANYGYTFGSGTRLTVV.

The chain is built from TRBV14 and TRBJ1-2; D is unresolved. V was shortened by 4 bases and J by 8 bases, with 11 bases between the two germline ends. Germline loops: CDR1 SGHDN, CDR2 FVKESK. The CDR3 is 12 residues long. CDR3 amino acids: CASSLLAGGYTF. In DNA, the CDR3 is TGTGCCAGCAGCCTCCTGGCGGGAGGCTACACCTTC.

The chain couples TRBV5-4 to TRBJ2-1; a possible D gene is TRBD1 (8 bases). V lost 5 bases and J lost 5, with 20 bases in between. Looked up from germline, CDR1 is SGHNT and CDR2 is YYREEE (reference sequence). The CDR3 covers 16 residues. CDR3 region: CASRPIEQGGNNEQFF. CDR3 coding DNA: TGTGCCAGCAGACCCATAGAACAGGGGGGGAACAATGAGCAGTTCTTC.

The chain links TRBV5-1 to TRBJ1-1, with D tentatively TRBD1 (6 bases). V lost 0 bases to trimming and J lost 4 bases, with 16 bases between them. From germline, CDR1 is SGHRS and CDR2 YFSETQ. The CDR3 extends over 16 amino acids. The CDR3 DNA sequence: TGCGCCAGCAGCTTGGACCCCTATAGGGGGAGCACTGAAGCTTTCTTT. This gives the protein CASSLDPYRGSTEAFF.

The V gene is TRBV19, the J gene TRBJ1-5; D is unclear. V dropped 10 bases and J dropped 0 bases, with 13 bases sitting between them. This CDR3 has 14 amino acids. Germline loops: CDR1 LNHDA, CDR2 SQIVND (reference sequence). The DNA of the CDR3 is TGTGCCACCGGGAAGCAAGGTAGCAATCAGCCCCAGCATTTT. Protein sequence: CATGKQGSNQPQHF.

The chain couples TRBV4-1 to TRBJ2-2; the D gene is possibly TRBD1 (6 bases). The CDR3 has 17 residues. Trimming left V 3 bases short and J 5 bases short, with 19 bases between. CDR1 is MGHRA and CDR2 is YSYEKL in the germline V gene. The CDR3, as DNA: TGCGCCAGCAGCCATTCCATAATCAGGGGAAGTACCGGGGAGCTGTTTTTT. Protein product: CASSHSIIRGSTGELFF.

This chain joins TRBV2 and TRBJ2-5, with D hard to call. Germline V gene sequence: CDR1 SNHLY, CDR2 FYNNEI. The CDR3 covers 14 residues. V was clipped by 4 bases and J by 3 bases, with 12 bases between them. CDR3 in DNA: TGTGCCAGCAGTGGCGGTGGCTCAAAAGAGACCCAGTACTTC. This gives the protein CASSGGGSKETQYF.

The chain combines TRBV7-2 with TRBJ1-2, with D unresolved. The germline V gene has CDR1 SGHTA and CDR2 FQGNSA. Trimming took off 1 base at V and 5 bases at J, with 8 bases between the two ends. The CDR3 length is 13 residues. Here the CDR3 reads CASSLGLGYGYTF. Written as DNA, the CDR3 is TGTGCCAGCAGCTTAGGTTTGGGTTATGGCTACACCTTC.

The rearrangement uses TRBV27 and TRBJ1-1; D possibly corresponds to TRBD1 (6 bases). CDR1 is MNHEY and CDR2 is SMNVEV in the germline V gene (reference sequence). The CDR3 contains 14 residues. Trimming shortened V by 8 bases and J by 0 bases, and 13 bases separated the two germline ends. The CDR3 bases are TGTGCCAGCGGTAGGGGGTCCATGAACACTGAAGCTTTCTTT. This gives the protein CASGRGSMNTEAFF.

CDR3 loop: CASSYTGGPLHF. The CDR3, as DNA: TGTGCCAGCAGTTACACGGGGGGTCCCCTCCACTTT. The J gene is TRBJ1-6, the V gene TRBV6-5, with D possibly being TRBD1 (5 bases). V dropped 2 bases and J dropped 13 bases, with 9 bases sitting between them. The CDR3 has 12 residues. Looked up from germline, CDR1 is MNHEY and CDR2 is SVGAGI.

The table lists this clone with a few counts. At the DNA level, this CDR3 is encoded by other sequences in the same sample as well. This chain joins TRBV7-9 and TRBJ1-5; D is ambiguous. The CDR3 length is 12 residues. V lost 3 bases and J lost 2, with 2 bases in between. Germline V gene lookup returns CDR1 SEHNR and CDR2 FQNEAQ (reference sequence). CDR3 bases: TGTGCCAGCAGCTTGGGCAATCAGCCCCAGCATTTT. It encodes CASSLGNQPQHF.

The chain has TRBV19 and TRBJ1-2, with TRBD1 matching 9 bases. This CDR3 is 15 amino acids long. J gave up 7 bases and V 5 bases, and 11 bases lay outside the gene matches. Germline loops: CDR1 LNHDA, CDR2 SQIVND (reference sequence). CDR3 region: CASSERQGVVAGYTF. CDR3 nucleotides: TGTGCCAGTAGTGAACGACAGGGGGTGGTTGCTGGCTACACCTTC.

This clone has just one count. The V and J genes are TRBV6-1 and TRBJ2-4, with TRBD2 matching over 7 bases. J gave up 4 bases and V 0 bases, and 9 bases lay outside the gene matches. Per the germline V gene, CDR1 is MNHNS and CDR2 is SASEGT. The CDR3 contains 17 residues. CDR3 nucleotide sequence: TGTGCCAGCAGTGAAGCGCTGAACAGCGGGATTAAAAACATTCAGTACTTC. It specifies CASSEALNSGIKNIQYF.

The sample holds a few counts of this clone. The genes are TRBV15 and TRBJ2-1; 7 nucleotides line up with TRBD1. This CDR3 is 11 amino acids long. In germline, CDR1 is LNHNV, CDR2 YYDKDF (reference sequence). V dropped 5 bases and J dropped 14; count of bases not matched to a gene: 6. The CDR3 sequence: CATSDTGQKFF. CDR3 DNA: TGTGCCACCAGCGATACGGGACAGAAGTTCTTC.

This clone was picked up one time. The chain recombines TRBV4-2 with TRBJ1-1; D is perhaps TRBD1 (6 bases). V shed 0 bases and J shed 5 bases, with 13 bases lying between them. There are 15 residues in the CDR3. The germline gives CDR1 LGHNA, CDR2 YNFKEQ. CDR3 residues: CASSQETGYSTEAFF. In nucleotides, the CDR3 is TGTGCCAGCAGCCAAGAAACAGGGTATTCTACTGAAGCTTTCTTT.

The rearrangement uses TRBV19 and TRBJ1-1; D possibly corresponds to TRBD1 (6 bases). Per the germline V gene, CDR1 is LNHDA and CDR2 is SQIVND (reference sequence). The CDR3 consists of 13 residues. The V and J ends lost 4 bases and 7 bases respectively, with 13 bases between them. Here the CDR3 DNA reads TGTGCCAGTAGTACCCTAGGACAGATTGAAGCTTTCTTT. Translation: CASSTLGQIEAFF. The full variable domain, with the rest looked up from reference TRBV19 and TRBJ1-1, is DGGITQSPKYLFRKEGQNVTLSCEQNLNHDAMYWYRQDPGQGLRLIYYSQIVNDFQKGDIAEGYSVSREKKESFPLTVTSAQKNPTAFYLCASSTLGQIEAFFGQGTRLTVV.

The gene calls are TRBV19 and TRBJ1-4, with TRBD1 matching 7 bases. Trimming at V came to 6 bases and at J to 5 bases, leaving 9 bases not matched to a gene. Germline CDR1 and CDR2: LNHDA and SQIVND (reference sequence). The CDR3 sequence is 15 residues long. The CDR3 is CASRSWTGRNEKLFF. The CDR3 DNA follows: TGTGCCAGTAGGAGCTGGACAGGAAGGAATGAAAAACTGTTTTTT.

The chain uses TRBV19 and TRBJ1-5; perhaps TRBD1 as D (5 bases). V was pared by 7 bases and J by 5 bases, with 15 bases between. Germline CDR1 and CDR2: LNHDA and SQIVND (reference sequence). This CDR3 is 14 amino acids long. The CDR3 coding sequence is TGTGCCAGTACTCCCGGGGGTACCTATCAGCCCCAGCATTTT. Its translation is CASTPGGTYQPQHF.

The V and J genes are TRBV7-2 and TRBJ1-2; 8 nucleotides agree with TRBD1. The CDR3 contains 14 residues. The V segment lost 2 bases and the J segment 8 bases; nucleotides outside the gene matches: 7. Per the germline V gene, CDR1 is SGHTA and CDR2 is FQGNSA. In DNA, the CDR3 is TGTGCCAGCAGCTTACCGCAGGGGGCGCACGGCTACACCTTC. Encoded protein: CASSLPQGAHGYTF.

The chain uses TRBV5-4 and TRBJ1-4; the match to TRBD1 covers 11 bases. CDR3 length: 16 amino acids. J gave up 5 bases and V 4 bases, and 7 bases lay outside the gene matches. CDR1 and CDR2 (germline): SGHNT, YYREEE (reference sequence). This CDR3 reads CASSTGTGGKNEKLFF. As DNA, the CDR3 is TGTGCCAGCAGCACCGGGACAGGGGGGAAAAATGAAAAACTGTTTTTT.

V is TRBV2 and J is TRBJ2-2; 8 nucleotides match TRBD1. V trimming: 8 bases; J trimming: 3 bases; junction bases outside the gene matches: 5. Germline V gives CDR1 SNHLY, CDR2 FYNNEI. The CDR3 length is 14 residues. CDR3 coding DNA: TGTGCCAGCGACAGGGGTTCCCACACCGGGGAGCTGTTTTTT. Translation: CASDRGSHTGELFF.

This clone was observed a handful of times. This sequence joins TRBV7-8 and TRBJ1-1; 8 nucleotides align to TRBD1. The junction had 9 bases not matched to a gene; V was cut back by 5 bases and J by 1 base. This CDR3 contains 16 residues. Germline lookup yields CDR1 SGHVS and CDR2 FQNEAQ. DNA of the CDR3: TGTGCCAGCAGCCCGTGGACAGGGCAGACGAACACTGAAGCTTTCTTT. Protein sequence: CASSPWTGQTNTEAFF.

The chain has TRBV30 and TRBJ1-1; TRBD1 is a possible D gene (5 bases). V was shortened by 5 bases and J by 2 bases, with 12 bases between the two germline ends. CDR3 length: 13 amino acids. Per germline, CDR1 GTSNPN and CDR2 SVGIG (reference sequence). For the CDR3, the DNA is TGTGCCTGGGCAGGTCAGGGCAACACTGAAGCTTTCTTT. This sequence encodes CAWAGQGNTEAFF.

The CDR3 DNA sequence: TGTGCCAGCAGTTTACCTCCCTTCTCAAATGAGCAGTTCTTC. This encodes CASSLPPFSNEQFF. The chain is built from TRBV27 and TRBJ2-1; D is unclear. This CDR3 is 14 amino acids long. Germline V gene data show CDR1 as MNHEY and CDR2 as SMNVEV (reference sequence). V was shortened by 2 bases and J by 7 bases, with 12 bases between the two germline ends.